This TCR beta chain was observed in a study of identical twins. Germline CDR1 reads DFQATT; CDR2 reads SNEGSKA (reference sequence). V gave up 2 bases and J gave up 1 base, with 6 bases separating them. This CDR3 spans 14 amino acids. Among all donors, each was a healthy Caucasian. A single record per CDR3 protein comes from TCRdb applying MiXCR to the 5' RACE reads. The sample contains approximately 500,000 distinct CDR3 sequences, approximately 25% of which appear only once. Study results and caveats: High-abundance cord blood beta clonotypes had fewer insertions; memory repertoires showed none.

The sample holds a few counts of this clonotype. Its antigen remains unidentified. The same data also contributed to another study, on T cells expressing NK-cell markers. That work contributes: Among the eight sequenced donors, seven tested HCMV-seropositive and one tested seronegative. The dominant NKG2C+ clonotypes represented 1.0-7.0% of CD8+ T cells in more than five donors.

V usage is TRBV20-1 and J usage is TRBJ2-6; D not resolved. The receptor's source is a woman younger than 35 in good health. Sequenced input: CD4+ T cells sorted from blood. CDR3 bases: TGCAGTGCTAGAACGCCGTCTGGGGCCAACGTCCTGACTTTC. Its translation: CSARTPSGANVLTF.